This is a list of T cell receptor beta chains from one sample in a study of T cell responses to AZD1222 COVID-19 vaccine. Sequencing was performed with immunoSEQ multiplex PCR; in TCRdb, only in-frame clones are kept and a portion is missing. The sample carries around 200,000 clones, 80% to 90% recorded once. Source: peripheral blood, taken on day 0 of AZD1222 vaccination. Every receptor here comes from an adult in good health. Both conserved end residues are part of each CDR3. Fields, in order: clone size, V gene, D gene, J gene, CDR3 protein, CDR3 DNA. D genes are given only for firm matches. Expanded clones get a size class; other rows say once, few or many, or leave the size out.

clone_size: -; v_call: TRBV5-4; d_call: TRBD2; j_call: TRBJ2-4; cdr3_aa: CASSSGGGAAKNIQYF; cdr3_nt: TGTGCCAGCAGCTCGGGGGGGGGCGCTGCCAAAAACATTCAGTACTTC
clone_size: -; v_call: TRBV24-1; d_call: TRBD1; j_call: TRBJ1-4; cdr3_aa: CATSADRGPNEKLFF; cdr3_nt: TGTGCCACCAGTGCCGACAGGGGTCCTAATGAAAAACTGTTTTTT
clone_size: -; v_call: TRBV19; d_call: TRBD1; j_call: TRBJ1-3; cdr3_aa: CASSIGQANRNTIYF; cdr3_nt: TGTGCCAGTAGTATCGGACAGGCGAACCGAAACACCATATATTTT
clone_size: -; v_call: TRBV30; d_call: -; j_call: TRBJ2-7; cdr3_aa: CAWSPRPYEQYF; cdr3_nt: TGTGCCTGGAGTCCGCGACCGTACGAGCAGTACTTC
clone_size: -; v_call: TRBV27; d_call: TRBD1; j_call: TRBJ2-2; cdr3_aa: CASSLSVGTGNTGELFF; cdr3_nt: TGTGCCAGCAGTTTAAGTGTAGGGACAGGGAACACCGGGGAGCTGTTTTTT
clone_size: once; v_call: TRBV7-9; d_call: TRBD2; j_call: TRBJ2-1; cdr3_aa: CASSPLPGLAGGNEQFF; cdr3_nt: TGTGCCAGCAGCCCATTACCGGGACTAGCGGGAGGGAATGAGCAGTTCTTC
clone_size: -; v_call: TRBV27; d_call: -; j_call: TRBJ1-3; cdr3_aa: CASSFLSGSGNTIYF; cdr3_nt: TGTGCCAGCAGTTTTCTGTCGGGCTCTGGAAACACCATATATTTT
clone_size: -; v_call: TRBV7-2; d_call: -; j_call: TRBJ2-1; cdr3_aa: CASSLRAQRLNNEQFF; cdr3_nt: TGTGCCAGCAGCTTAAGGGCGCAGCGGCTAAACAATGAGCAGTTCTTC
clone_size: -; v_call: TRBV7-2; d_call: -; j_call: TRBJ2-1; cdr3_aa: CASSLAHSLAYNEQFF; cdr3_nt: TGTGCCAGCAGCTTAGCGCATTCCCTTGCCTACAATGAGCAGTTCTTC
clone_size: -; v_call: TRBV7-8; d_call: -; j_call: TRBJ2-5; cdr3_aa: CASSLAVGQETQYF; cdr3_nt: TGTGCCAGCAGCTTAGCCGTGGGTCAAGAGACCCAGTACTTC
clone_size: -; v_call: TRBV28; d_call: -; j_call: TRBJ2-7; cdr3_aa: CASSLRYEQYF; cdr3_nt: TGTGCCAGCAGTTTACGATACGAGCAGTACTTC
clone_size: -; v_call: TRBV5-6; d_call: -; j_call: TRBJ2-1; cdr3_aa: CASSRGTFSYNEQFF; cdr3_nt: TGTGCCAGCTCCAGGGGGACTTTCTCCTACAATGAGCAGTTCTTC
clone_size: -; v_call: TRBV7-9; d_call: -; j_call: TRBJ2-2; cdr3_aa: CASSLDLQANTGELFF; cdr3_nt: TGTGCCAGCAGCTTAGATCTCCAGGCGAACACCGGGGAGCTGTTTTTT
clone_size: -; v_call: TRBV27; d_call: TRBD1; j_call: TRBJ1-2; cdr3_aa: CASSRTGGDGYTF; cdr3_nt: TGTGCCAGCAGTAGGACAGGGGGCGATGGCTACACCTTC
clone_size: -; v_call: TRBV20-1; d_call: -; j_call: TRBJ2-5; cdr3_aa: CSASSLTGNQETQYF; cdr3_nt: TGCAGTGCTAGTTCCCTGACTGGGAACCAAGAGACCCAGTACTTC
clone_size: -; v_call: TRBV2; d_call: -; j_call: TRBJ2-6; cdr3_aa: CASSELSGSGANVLTF; cdr3_nt: TGTGCCAGCAGTGAATTGTCAGGGTCTGGGGCCAACGTCCTGACTTTC